This TCR beta chain was obtained from a study of blood T cell repertoires in COVID-19 (dated by TCRdb to between 2020 and 2021). Context from the whole study: Samples covering the acute and convalescent phases of COVID-19 were provided by collaborators in the United States, Italy and Spain. The prospective study material was composed of cDNA or gDNA derived from T cells, B-cell-depleted T cells, or PBMCs. Subjects who had been exposed to COVID-19, were actively infected with it, or had recovered from it provided the deeply sampled blood TCRbeta repertoires that made up the dataset. The repertoires were released in a freely available public database intended as a resource for research on the immune response to SARS-CoV-2. Samples came from the ongoing ImmuneRACE study (first 160 participants) plus 1,254 subjects from 6 global collaborators. A de-identified subject ID, COVID-19 status, age in years and sex were almost always included in the sample metadata. Where HLA class I and class II types were available, the types were taken from metadata supplied by the sample provider, not from assay-based typing. General findings and caveats noted by the study authors: The quantity of clinical and demographic metadata differed by source and by participant and was supplied without curation.

As concerns this clone: Its antigen remains unidentified. Base qualities are missing; no much larger clone stands one base away.

TCRbeta CDR3 regions were amplified from genomic DNA by means of the immunoSEQ Assay, a bias-controlled multiplex PCR. The paper's processing steps were these. The number of nucleated cells in each sample was estimated by amplification of reference gene primers within the assay. To quantify the absolute abundance of each unique TCRbeta CDR3 rearrangement, sequence reads were collapsed and filtered. Productive Simpson clonality was computed per sample as the square root of Simpson's diversity index over productive rearrangements. In TCRdb, the immuneACCESS table is reduced to in-frame sequences with V and J assigned. These tables do not hold every clone; where another copy was compared, an unresolved V gene accounts for under half, and the others remain unexplained. That table furnishes V, J and clone size, whereas the DNA furnished D and trimming. The sample data list some 180,000 clones, and about 70% of these were observed just once. Roughly 9.4% of the sample goes to the ten largest clones.

Trimming removed 4 bases from V and 1 base from J, leaving 16 bases between the germline ends. From the germline V gene (reference sequence), CDR1 is SEHNR and CDR2 is FQNEAQ. The CDR3 runs 16 amino acids, cysteine and phenylalanine included. Just the 48-base CDR3 DNA is kept, in frame starting at base 1. Each collaborating institution followed its own protocols to collect whole blood in K2EDTA tubes. Collaborator samples were shipped for TCRbeta analysis as frozen whole blood, isolated PBMCs, or DNA extracted from either sample type. The chain is encoded by TRBV7-9 joined to TRBJ2-5; the D segment could be TRBD1, given 6 matching bases. Sequences were obtained from peripheral blood. The TCR originated in a woman aged 45-60 years with active or convalescent COVID-19. This receptor carries the CDR3 CASSSQSDSFQETQYF. The DNA reads as follows: TGTGCCAGCAGCTCCCAGTCGGACAGCTTCCAAGAGACCCAGTACTTC.